This TCR beta chain was retrieved from a study of OX40 agonist ivuxolimab in advanced cancers. Findings and limits, study-wide: Compared with CD4+, CD8+ T cells on average had more expanded clones.

Profiling relied on immunoSEQ multiplex PCR, and the TCRdb table lists in-frame clones only, not all of them. Here the sample spans 47,000 or so clones, 85% to 90% being singletons. Remarks on this clone: Its antigen is currently unknown.

Blood sampling was done at baseline, cycle 4 day 1, and cycle 7 day 1. The CDR3 covers 15 residues. Germline trimming cut 5 bases from V and 8 bases from J; bases unmatched to any gene: 6. Looked up from germline, CDR1 is MDHEN and CDR2 is SYDVKM. The chain uses TRBV28 and TRBJ2-1; TRBD2 agrees at 13 bases. The sequencing here drew on CD4+ or CD8+ T cells sorted from blood, taken in a trial of the OX40 agonist ivuxolimab. This clonotype was obtained from an adult with an advanced solid tumor such as melanoma, head and neck, liver or kidney cancer. CDR3 DNA sequence: TGTGCCAGCAGTCCCGGGACTAGCGGGATATATGAGCAGTTCTTC. Translating it yields CASSPGTSGIYEQFF.